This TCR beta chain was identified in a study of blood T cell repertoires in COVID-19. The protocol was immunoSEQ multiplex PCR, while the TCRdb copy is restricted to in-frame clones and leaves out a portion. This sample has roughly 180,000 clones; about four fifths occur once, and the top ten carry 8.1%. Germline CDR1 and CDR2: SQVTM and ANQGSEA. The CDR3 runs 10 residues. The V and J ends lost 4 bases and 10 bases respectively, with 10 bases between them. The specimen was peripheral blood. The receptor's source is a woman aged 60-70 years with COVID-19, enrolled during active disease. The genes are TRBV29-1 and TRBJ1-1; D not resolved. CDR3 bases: TGCAGCGTTGGCGAGTCGGGAGCTTTCTTT. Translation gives CSVGESGAFF.